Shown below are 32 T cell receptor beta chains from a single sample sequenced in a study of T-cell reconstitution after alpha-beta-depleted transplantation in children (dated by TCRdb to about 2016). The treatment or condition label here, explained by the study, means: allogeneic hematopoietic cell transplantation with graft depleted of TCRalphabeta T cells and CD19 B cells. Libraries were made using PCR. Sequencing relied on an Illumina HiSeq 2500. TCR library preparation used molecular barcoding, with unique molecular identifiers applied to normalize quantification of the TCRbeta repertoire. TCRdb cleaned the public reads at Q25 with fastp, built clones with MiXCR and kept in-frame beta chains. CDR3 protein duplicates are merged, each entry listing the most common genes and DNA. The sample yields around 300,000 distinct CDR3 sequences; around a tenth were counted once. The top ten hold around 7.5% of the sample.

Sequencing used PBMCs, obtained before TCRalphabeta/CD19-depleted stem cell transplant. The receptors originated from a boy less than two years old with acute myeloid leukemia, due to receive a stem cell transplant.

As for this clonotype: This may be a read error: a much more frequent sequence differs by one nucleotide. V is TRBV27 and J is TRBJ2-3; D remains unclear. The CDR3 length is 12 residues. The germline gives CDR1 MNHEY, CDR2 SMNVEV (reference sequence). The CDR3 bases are TGTGCCAGCAGTCTTCCCTCAGATGCGCAGTATTTT. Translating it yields CASSLPSDAQYF.

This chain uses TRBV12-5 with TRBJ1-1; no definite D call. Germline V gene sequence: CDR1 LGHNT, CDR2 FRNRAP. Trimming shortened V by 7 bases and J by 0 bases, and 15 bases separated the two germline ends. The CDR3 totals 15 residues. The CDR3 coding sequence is TGTGCTAGTGCCCTGGGTGCTGGGGTGAACACTGAAGCTTTCTTT. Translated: CASALGAGVNTEAFF.

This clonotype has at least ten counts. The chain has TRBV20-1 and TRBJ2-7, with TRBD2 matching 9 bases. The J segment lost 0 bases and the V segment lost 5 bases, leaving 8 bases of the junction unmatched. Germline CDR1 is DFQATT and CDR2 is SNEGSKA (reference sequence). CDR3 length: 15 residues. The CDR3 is CSAFARLADSYEQYF. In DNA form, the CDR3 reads TGCAGTGCTTTCGCCCGACTAGCGGACTCCTACGAGCAGTACTTC.

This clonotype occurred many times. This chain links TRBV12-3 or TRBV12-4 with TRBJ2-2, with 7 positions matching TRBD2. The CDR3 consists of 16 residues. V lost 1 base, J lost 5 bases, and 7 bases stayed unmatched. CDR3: CASSLDRRESTGELFF. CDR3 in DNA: TGTGCCAGCAGTTTAGACAGGCGGGAGTCGACCGGGGAGCTGTTTTTT.

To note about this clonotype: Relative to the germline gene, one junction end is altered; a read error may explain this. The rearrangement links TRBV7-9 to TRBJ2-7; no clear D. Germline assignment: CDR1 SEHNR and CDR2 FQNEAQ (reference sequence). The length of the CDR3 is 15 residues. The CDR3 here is CASSPGLRSYYQQYF. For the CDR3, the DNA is TGTGCCAGCAGCCCCGGGCTACGGTCCTACTACCAGCAGTACTTC.

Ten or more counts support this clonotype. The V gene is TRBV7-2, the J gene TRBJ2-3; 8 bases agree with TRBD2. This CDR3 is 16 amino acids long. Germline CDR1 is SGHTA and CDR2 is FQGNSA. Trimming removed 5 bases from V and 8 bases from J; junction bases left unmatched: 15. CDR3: CASSASWVGRASTQYF. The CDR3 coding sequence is TGTGCCAGCAGCGCTTCATGGGTCGGGAGGGCAAGTACGCAGTATTTT.

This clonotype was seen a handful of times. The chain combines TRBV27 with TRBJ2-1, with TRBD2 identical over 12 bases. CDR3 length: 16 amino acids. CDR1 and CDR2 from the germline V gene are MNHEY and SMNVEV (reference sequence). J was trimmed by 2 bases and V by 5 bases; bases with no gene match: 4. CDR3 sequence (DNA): TGTGCCAGCAGTACCTCTAGCGGGGGGGCCTACAATGAGCAGTTCTTC. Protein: CASSTSSGGAYNEQFF.

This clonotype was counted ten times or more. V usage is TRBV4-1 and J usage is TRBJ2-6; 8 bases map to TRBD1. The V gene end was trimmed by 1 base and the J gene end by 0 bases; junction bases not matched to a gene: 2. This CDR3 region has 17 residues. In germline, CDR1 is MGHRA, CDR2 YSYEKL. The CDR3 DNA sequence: TGCGCCAGCAGCCAAGGACAGGGGTACTCTGGGGCCAACGTCCTGACTTTC. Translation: CASSQGQGYSGANVLTF.

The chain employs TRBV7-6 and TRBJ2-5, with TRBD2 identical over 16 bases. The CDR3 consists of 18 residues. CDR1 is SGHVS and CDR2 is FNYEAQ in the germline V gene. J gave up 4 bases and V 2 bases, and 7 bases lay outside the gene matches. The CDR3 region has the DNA TGTGCCAGCAGCTTAACAGCGGGGACTAGCGGGGGGGGAGAGACCCAGTACTTC. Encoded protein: CASSLTAGTSGGGETQYF.

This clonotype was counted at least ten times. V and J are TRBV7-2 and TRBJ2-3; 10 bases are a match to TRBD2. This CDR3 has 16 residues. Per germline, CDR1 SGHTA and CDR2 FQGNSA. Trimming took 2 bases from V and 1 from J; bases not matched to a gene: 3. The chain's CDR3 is CASSLYGLAGTDTQYF. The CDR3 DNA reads TGTGCCAGCAGCTTATATGGACTAGCGGGCACAGATACGCAGTATTTT. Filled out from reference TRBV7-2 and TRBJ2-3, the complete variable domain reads GAGVSQSPSNKVTEKGKDVELRCDPISGHTALYWYRQSLGQGLEFLIYFQGNSAPDKSGLPSDRFSAERTGGSVSTLTIQRTQQEDSAVYLCASSLYGLAGTDTQYFGPGTRLTVL.

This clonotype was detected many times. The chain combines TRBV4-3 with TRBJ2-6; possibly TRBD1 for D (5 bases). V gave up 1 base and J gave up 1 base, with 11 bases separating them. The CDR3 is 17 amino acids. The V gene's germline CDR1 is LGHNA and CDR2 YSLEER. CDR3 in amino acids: CASSQGTGASGANVLTF. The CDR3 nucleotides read TGCGCCAGCAGCCAAGGAACAGGAGCGTCTGGGGCCAACGTCCTGACTTTC.

Here the CDR3 DNA reads TGTGCCAGCAGCTTAGGCGTACCATACTACAGGGTTGGTGGCTACACCTTC. It is translated as CASSLGVPYYRVGGYTF. This rearrangement joins TRBV7-2 to TRBJ1-2; D is possibly TRBD1 (6 bases). Germline assignment: CDR1 SGHTA and CDR2 FQGNSA. The CDR3 spans 17 residues. V lost 1 base, J lost 7 bases, and 22 bases lay in between.

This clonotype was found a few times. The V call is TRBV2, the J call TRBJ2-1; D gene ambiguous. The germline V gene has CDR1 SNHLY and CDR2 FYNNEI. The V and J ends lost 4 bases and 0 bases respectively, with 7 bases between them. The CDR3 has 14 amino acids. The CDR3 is CASSVRSSYNEQFF. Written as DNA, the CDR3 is TGTGCCAGCAGTGTGAGAAGCTCCTACAATGAGCAGTTCTTC.

DNA of the CDR3: TGTGCCATCAGTCAACGACTACTCACAGATACGCAGTATTTT. Amino acids: CAISQRLLTDTQYF. This sequence joins TRBV10-3 and TRBJ2-3; D may be TRBD2 (5 bases). The V and J ends lost 5 bases and 2 bases respectively, with 11 bases between them. This CDR3 contains 14 residues. Germline CDR1 ENHRY, CDR2 SYGVKD.

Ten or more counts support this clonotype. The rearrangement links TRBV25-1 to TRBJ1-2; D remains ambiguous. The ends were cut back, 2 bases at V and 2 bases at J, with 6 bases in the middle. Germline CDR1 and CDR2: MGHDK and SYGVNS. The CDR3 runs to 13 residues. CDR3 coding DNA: TGTGCCAGCAGTGAAGTTAGGAACTATGGCTACACCTTC. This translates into CASSEVRNYGYTF.

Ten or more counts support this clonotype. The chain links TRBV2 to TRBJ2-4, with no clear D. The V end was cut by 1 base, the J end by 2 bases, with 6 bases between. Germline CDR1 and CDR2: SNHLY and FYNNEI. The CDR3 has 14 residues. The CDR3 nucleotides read TGTGCCAGCAGTGAAGGGGGAACCAAAAACATTCAGTACTTC. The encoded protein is CASSEGGTKNIQYF.

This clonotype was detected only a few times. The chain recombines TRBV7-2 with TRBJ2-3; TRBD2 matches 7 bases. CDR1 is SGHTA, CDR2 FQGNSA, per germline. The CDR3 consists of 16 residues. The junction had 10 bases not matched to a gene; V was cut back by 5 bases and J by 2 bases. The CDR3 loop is CASSQTSPPPTDTQYF. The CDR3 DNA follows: TGTGCCAGCAGCCAGACTAGCCCTCCCCCCACAGATACGCAGTATTTT.

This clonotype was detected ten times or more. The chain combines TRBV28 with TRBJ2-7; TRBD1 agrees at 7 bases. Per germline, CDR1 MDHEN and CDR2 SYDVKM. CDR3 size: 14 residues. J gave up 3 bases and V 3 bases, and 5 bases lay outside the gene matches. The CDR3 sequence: CASSFPPGGYEQYF. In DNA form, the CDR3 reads TGTGCCAGCAGTTTTCCCCCAGGGGGCTACGAGCAGTACTTC.

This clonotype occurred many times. CDR3 protein: CASSFIGATYEQYF. CDR3 DNA sequence: TGTGCCAGCAGTTTTATCGGGGCTACCTACGAGCAGTACTTC. V is TRBV27 and J is TRBJ2-7, with D perhaps assigned TRBD1 or TRBD2 (5 bases each). Between the trimmed V and J ends, which lost 3 bases and 2 bases, there was a span of 11 bases. The germline gives CDR1 MNHEY, CDR2 SMNVEV (reference sequence). The CDR3 extends over 14 amino acids.

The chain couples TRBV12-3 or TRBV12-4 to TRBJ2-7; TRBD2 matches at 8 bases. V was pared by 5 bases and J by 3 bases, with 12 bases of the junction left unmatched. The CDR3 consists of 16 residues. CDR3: CASSPGLGYRGYEQYF. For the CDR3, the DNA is TGTGCCAGCAGTCCGGGACTAGGGTATCGGGGCTACGAGCAGTACTTC.

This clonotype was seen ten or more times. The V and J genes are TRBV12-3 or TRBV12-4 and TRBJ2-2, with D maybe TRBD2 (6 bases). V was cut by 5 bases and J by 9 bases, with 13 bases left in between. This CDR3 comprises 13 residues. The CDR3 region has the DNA TGTGCCAGCAGTATCAAAGGCGGGAGGGAGCTGTTTTTT. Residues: CASSIKGGRELFF.

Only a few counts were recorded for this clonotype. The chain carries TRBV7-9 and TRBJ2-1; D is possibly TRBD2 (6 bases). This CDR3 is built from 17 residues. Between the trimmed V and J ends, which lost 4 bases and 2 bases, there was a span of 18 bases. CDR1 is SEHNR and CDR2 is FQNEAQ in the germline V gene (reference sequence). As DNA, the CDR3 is TGTGCCAGCAGCTCAAATCCCGGGGACTCCGCCTACAATGAGCAGTTCTTC. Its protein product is CASSSNPGDSAYNEQFF. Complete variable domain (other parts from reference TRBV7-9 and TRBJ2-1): DTGVSQNPRHKITKRGQNVTFRCDPISEHNRLYWYRQTLGQGPEFLTYFQNEAQLEKSRLLSDRFSAERPKGSFSTLEIQRTEQGDSAMYLCASSSNPGDSAYNEQFFGPGTRLTVL.

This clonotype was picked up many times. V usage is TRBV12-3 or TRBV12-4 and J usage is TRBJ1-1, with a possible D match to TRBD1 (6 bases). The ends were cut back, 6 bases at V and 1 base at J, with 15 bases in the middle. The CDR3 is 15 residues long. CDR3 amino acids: CASSRQSTGNTEAFF. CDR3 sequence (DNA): TGTGCCAGCAGCAGACAATCGACAGGGAACACTGAAGCTTTCTTT.

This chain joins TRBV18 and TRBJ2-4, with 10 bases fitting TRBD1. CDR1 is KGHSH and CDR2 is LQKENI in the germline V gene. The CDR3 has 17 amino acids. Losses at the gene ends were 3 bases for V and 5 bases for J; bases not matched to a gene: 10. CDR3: CASSPKGQGVLENIQYF. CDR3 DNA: TGTGCCAGCTCACCGAAAGGACAGGGGGTTTTAGAAAACATTCAGTACTTC.

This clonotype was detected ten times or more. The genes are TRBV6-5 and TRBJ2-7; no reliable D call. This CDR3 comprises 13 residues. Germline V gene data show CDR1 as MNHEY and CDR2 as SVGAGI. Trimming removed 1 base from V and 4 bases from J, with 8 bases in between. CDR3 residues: CASSYYRGYEQYF. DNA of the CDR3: TGTGCCAGCAGTTACTACCGTGGGTACGAGCAGTACTTC.

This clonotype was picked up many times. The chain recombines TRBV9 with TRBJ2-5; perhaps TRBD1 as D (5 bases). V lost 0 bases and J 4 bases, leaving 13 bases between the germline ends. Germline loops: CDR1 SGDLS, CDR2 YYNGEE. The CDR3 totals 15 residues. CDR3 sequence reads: CASSVEPGIVETQYF. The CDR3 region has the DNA TGTGCCAGCAGCGTAGAACCAGGGATCGTAGAGACCCAGTACTTC.

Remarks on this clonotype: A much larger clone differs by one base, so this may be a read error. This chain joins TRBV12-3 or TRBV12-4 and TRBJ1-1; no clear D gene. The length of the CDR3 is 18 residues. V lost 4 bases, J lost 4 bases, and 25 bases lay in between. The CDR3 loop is CASSSARYPTSAATEAFF. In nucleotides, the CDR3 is TGTGCCAGCAGTTCAGCCCGATACCCGACATCAGCAGCCACTGAAGCTTTCTTT.

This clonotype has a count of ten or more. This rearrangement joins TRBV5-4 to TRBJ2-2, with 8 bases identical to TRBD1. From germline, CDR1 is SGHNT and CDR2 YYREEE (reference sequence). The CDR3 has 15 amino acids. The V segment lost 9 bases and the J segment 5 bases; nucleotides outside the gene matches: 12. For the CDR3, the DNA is TGTGCCACCTCGGACAGGGTGAAGGGGACCGGGGAGCTGTTTTTT. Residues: CATSDRVKGTGELFF.

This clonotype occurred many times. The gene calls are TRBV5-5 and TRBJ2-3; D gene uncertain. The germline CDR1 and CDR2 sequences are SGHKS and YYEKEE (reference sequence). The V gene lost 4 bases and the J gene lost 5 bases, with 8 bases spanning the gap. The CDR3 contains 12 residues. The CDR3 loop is CASSLVEDTQYF. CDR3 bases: TGTGCCAGCAGCCTCGTTGAAGATACGCAGTATTTT.

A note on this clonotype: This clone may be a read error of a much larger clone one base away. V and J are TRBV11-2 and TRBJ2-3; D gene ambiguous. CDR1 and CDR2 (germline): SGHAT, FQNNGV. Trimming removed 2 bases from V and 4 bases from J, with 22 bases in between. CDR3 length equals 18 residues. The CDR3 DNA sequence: TGTGCCAGCAGCTTAATAGGAATTGGGCTAGGAAGCGCAGATACGCAGTATTTT. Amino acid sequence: CASSLIGIGLGSADTQYF.

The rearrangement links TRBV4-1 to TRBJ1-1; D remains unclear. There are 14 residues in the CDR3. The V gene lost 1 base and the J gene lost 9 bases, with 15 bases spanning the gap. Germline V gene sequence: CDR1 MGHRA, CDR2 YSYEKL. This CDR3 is CASSQAPGPGKAFF. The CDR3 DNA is TGCGCCAGCAGCCAAGCTCCGGGCCCCGGTAAAGCTTTCTTT.

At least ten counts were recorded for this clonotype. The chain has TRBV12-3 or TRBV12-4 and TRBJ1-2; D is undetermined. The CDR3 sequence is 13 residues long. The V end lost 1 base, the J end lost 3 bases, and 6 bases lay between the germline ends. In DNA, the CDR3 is TGTGCCAGCAGTTTAGATAGTGACTATGGCTACACCTTC. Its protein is CASSLDSDYGYTF.